A single count supports the clone carrying this TCR beta chain. The antigen is unknown. The source of the sample is a study of T cells in Graves' hyperthyroidism and ophthalmopathy. Study-wide points: For ophthalmopathy, model prediction preceded onset by a median 6.5 months.

Across 18 months, stable Graves' hyperthyroidism was marked by no progression to ophthalmopathy. Newly diagnosed hyperthyroidism patients aged 18 to 65 years had disease lasting under 2 months. Using 9.5 to 10 ml of fresh peripheral blood, PBMCs were prepared. Germline CDR1 DFQATT, CDR2 SNEGSKA (reference sequence). This CDR3 is 13 amino acids long. V was trimmed by 4 bases and J by 6 bases, leaving 15 bases between them. RNA transcripts served as the template for amplifying TCR beta CDR3 regions. Primed by the HTBI set, a first-round RT-PCR was run on the TCR CDR3. TCRdb passed the multiplex PCR reads through MiXCR, listing each CDR3 protein once. The table records hundreds of thousands of distinct CDR3 sequences, just over 35% of them present only once.

The material sequenced was blood. The rearrangement uses TRBV20-1 and TRBJ1-1, with D hard to call. The receptor's source is a woman aged 40 to 50 with Graves' hyperthyroidism. CDR3: CSAMWQIDAEAFF. The CDR3 bases are TGCAGTGCTATGTGGCAGATCGACGCTGAAGCTTTCTTT.